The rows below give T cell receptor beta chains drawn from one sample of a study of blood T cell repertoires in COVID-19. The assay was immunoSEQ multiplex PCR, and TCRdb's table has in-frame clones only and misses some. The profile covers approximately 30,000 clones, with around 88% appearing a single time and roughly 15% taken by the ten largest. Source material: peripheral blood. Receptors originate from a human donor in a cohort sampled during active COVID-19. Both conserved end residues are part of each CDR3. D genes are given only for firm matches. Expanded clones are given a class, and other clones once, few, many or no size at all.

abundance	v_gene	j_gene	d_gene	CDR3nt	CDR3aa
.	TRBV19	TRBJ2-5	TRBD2	TGTGCCAGTAATTGGGGACTAGAAGGAGAAGAGGGGACCCAGTACTTC	CASNWGLEGEEGTQYF
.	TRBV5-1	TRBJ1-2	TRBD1	TGCGCCAGCAGCTACCCGGGACAGAGCTATGGCTACACCTTC	CASSYPGQSYGYTF
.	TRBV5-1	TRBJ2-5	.	TGCGCCAGCAGCTTGGCCGGAGAGACCCAGTACTTC	CASSLAGETQYF
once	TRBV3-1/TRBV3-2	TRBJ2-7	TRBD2	TGTGCCAGCAGCCACGGACTAGTGTTGAGCGAGCAGTACTTC	CASSHGLVLSEQYF
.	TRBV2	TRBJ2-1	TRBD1	TGTGCCAGCACTATGGACAGGGGCAATGAGCAGTTCTTC	CASTMDRGNEQFF
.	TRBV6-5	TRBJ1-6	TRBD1	TGTGCCAGCAGGGAGGGGGCGCACAATTCACCCCTCCACTTT	CASREGAHNSPLHF
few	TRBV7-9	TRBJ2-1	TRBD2	TGTGCCAGCAGCAGGACTAGCTTCAATGAGCAGTTCTTC	CASSRTSFNEQFF
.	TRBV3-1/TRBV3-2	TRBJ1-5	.	TGTGCCAGCAGCCACGGTGTTCAGCCCCAGCATTTT	CASSHGVQPQHF
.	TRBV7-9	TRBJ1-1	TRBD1	TGTGCCAGCAGCTTACAAGGACAGGGAGGCACTGAAGCTTTCTTT	CASSLQGQGGTEAFF
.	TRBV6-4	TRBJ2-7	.	TGTGCCAGCAGTGACCGATTGACAGAGTATACCACCTACGAGCAGTACTTC	CASSDRLTEYTTYEQYF
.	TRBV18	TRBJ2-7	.	TGTGCCAGCTCCTACAGTGAAGCCTACGAGCAGTACTTC	CASSYSEAYEQYF
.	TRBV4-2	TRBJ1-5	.	TGTGCCAGCAGCCAATCCCAGGTAGGGGTCGGTCAGCCCCAGCATTTT	CASSQSQVGVGQPQHF
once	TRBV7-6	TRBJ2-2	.	TGTGCCAGCAGCATCCTACAGGGATACACCGGGGAGCTGTTTTTT	CASSILQGYTGELFF
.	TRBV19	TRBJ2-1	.	TGTGCCAGTAAACCCCCCCGGGGCCTAAGGGGGTCCTACAATGAGCAGTTCTTC	CASKPPRGLRGSYNEQFF
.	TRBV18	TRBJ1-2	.	TGTGCCAGCTCCCCCGCGAGGGTGGATGGCTACACCTTC	CASSPARVDGYTF
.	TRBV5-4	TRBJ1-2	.	TGTGCCAGCAGCTTGGCCCATCCTAACTATGGCTACACCTTC	CASSLAHPNYGYTF
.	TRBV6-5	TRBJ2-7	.	TGTGCCAGCAGCTCCGACGGACTCTACGAGCAGTACTTC	CASSSDGLYEQYF
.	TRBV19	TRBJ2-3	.	TGTGCCAGTAAGAGGAGCCCAGCGGCAAGCCGCACAGATACGCAGTATTTT	CASKRSPAASRTDTQYF
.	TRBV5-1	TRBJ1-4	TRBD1	TGCGCCAGCAGCCCGGGGACAGGGGTTAGGGAAAAACTGTTTTTT	CASSPGTGVREKLFF
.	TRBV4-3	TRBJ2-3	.	TGCGCCAGCAGCTACCTCTTTCAGGGAACCCGCACAGATACGCAGTATTTT	CASSYLFQGTRTDTQYF
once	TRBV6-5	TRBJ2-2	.	TGTGCCAGCAGTTACTGGGGGGGCACGGACACCGGGGAGCTGTTTTTT	CASSYWGGTDTGELFF
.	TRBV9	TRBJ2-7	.	TGTGCCAGCAGCGAAGGTGGGCCCGGGATCTACGAGCAGTACTTC	CASSEGGPGIYEQYF
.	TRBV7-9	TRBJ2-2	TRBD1	TGTGCCAGCAGGGACAGGGGGCCCGGGGAGCTGTTTTTT	CASRDRGPGELFF
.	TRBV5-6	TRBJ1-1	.	TGTGCCAGCAGCTCGCCGGGGAACACTGAAGCTTTCTTT	CASSSPGNTEAFF
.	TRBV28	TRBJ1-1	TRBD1	TGTGCCAGCACAAACAGGGGTGGTTTCACTGAAGCTTTCTTT	CASTNRGGFTEAFF
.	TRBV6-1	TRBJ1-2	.	TGTGCCAGCAGTGACCCGACTCCCTATGGCTACACCTTC	CASSDPTPYGYTF
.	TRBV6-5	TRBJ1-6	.	TGTGCCAGCAGTTCGAACGGGGTCTTTTATAATTCACCCCTCCACTTT	CASSSNGVFYNSPLHF
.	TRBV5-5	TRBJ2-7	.	TGTGCCAGCAGCCCGGACAGACCCTACGAGCAGTACTTC	CASSPDRPYEQYF
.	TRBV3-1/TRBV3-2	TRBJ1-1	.	TGTGCCAGCAGCCATTTAGGGGGAAAGACTGAAGCTTTCTTT	CASSHLGGKTEAFF
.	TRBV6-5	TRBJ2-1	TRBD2	TGTGCCAGCAGGCTAGCGGAGGGGATCGATGAGCAGTTCTTC	CASRLAEGIDEQFF
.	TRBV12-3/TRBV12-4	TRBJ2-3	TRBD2	TGTGCCAGCAGTTTAGGGACTAGCCGGGCGCAGTATTTT	CASSLGTSRAQYF
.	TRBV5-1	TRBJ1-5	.	TGCGCCAGCAGCTTGCGAGGGAATCAGCCCCAGCATTTT	CASSLRGNQPQHF
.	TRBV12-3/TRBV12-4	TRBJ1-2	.	TGTGCCAGCAGTCCAGGGGAATATGGCTACACCTTC	CASSPGEYGYTF
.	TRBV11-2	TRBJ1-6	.	TGTGCCAGCAGCCCGGGACCTCAGGGGTATTCACCCCTCCACTTT	CASSPGPQGYSPLHF
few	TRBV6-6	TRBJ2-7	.	TGTGCCAGCAGTTATAGTCTTTCCTACGAGCAGTACTTC	CASSYSLSYEQYF
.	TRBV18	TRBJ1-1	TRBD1	TGTGCCAGCTCACATTCCTTGGACAGGGGAACTGAAGCTTTCTTT	CASSHSLDRGTEAFF
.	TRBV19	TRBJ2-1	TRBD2	TGTGCCAGTAGTATCGGGATAGCGGGTTACAATGAGCAGTTCTTC	CASSIGIAGYNEQFF
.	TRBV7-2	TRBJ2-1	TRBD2	TGTGCCAGCAGCCCCTTAGCGGGAAAGGGGCAGTTCTTC	CASSPLAGKGQFF
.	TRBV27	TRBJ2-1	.	TGTGCCAGCATGACTGGCTACAATGAGCAGTTCTTC	CASMTGYNEQFF
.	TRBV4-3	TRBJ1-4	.	TGCGCCAGCAGCCAAGATCTAGGAGGGTCATCGGCTAATGAAAAACTGTTTTTT	CASSQDLGGSSANEKLFF
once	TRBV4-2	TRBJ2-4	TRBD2	TGTGCCAGCAGCCCGAGGACTAGCGGGGGACTAGCCAAAAACATTCAGTACTTC	CASSPRTSGGLAKNIQYF
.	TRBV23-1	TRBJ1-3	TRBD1	TGCGCCAGCAGTCGACCGGGACAGTGCTCTGGAAACACCATATATTTT	CASSRPGQCSGNTIYF
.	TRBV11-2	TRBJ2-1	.	TGTGCCAGCAGTTACGGACTGTCGGTCAATGAGCAGTTCTTC	CASSYGLSVNEQFF
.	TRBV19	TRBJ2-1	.	TGTGCCAGTAGTATGGTCGGAAGGGGTCCGGACAATGAGCAGTTCTTC	CASSMVGRGPDNEQFF
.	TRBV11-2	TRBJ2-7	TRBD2	TGTGCCAGCAGCCCCGGACTAGCTCTCAACGAGCAGTACTTC	CASSPGLALNEQYF
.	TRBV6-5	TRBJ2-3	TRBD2	TGTGCCAGCAGGGGCCTAGCGGAGAGCACAGATACGCAGTATTTT	CASRGLAESTDTQYF
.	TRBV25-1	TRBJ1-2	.	TGTGCCAGCAGTGAATGGGTACAGAACTATGGCTACACCTTC	CASSEWVQNYGYTF
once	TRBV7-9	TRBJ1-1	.	TGTGCCAGCAGCATTCAGACAGGGAACACTGAAGCTTTCTTT	CASSIQTGNTEAFF